Here is one T cell receptor beta chain with its context. The antigen is not known. The PCR ran on 60 Vbeta and 13 Jbeta primers. TCRdb's table, derived via immunoSEQ multiplex PCR, lists solely in-frame clones and lacks some. This sample has around 160,000 clones, with around four fifths found just once. These data belong to a study of cytomegalovirus exposure and HLA in healthy donors. Study background: As an earlier analysis found, around 170 million T cells yielded approximately 110 million unique TCR beta sequences.

General study findings and limits: TCR beta chain V- and J-gene trimming was linked, in a later analysis, to a missense variant in DCLRE1C.

Sequenced: PBMCs. The TCR was taken from a male donor in good health and CMV-seropositive.

The CDR3 here is CATKPPGSTEAFF. The DNA for the CDR3 is TGCGCCACCAAACCCCCCGGGAGCACTGAAGCTTTCTTT. The V and J genes are TRBV4-1 and TRBJ1-1; D is unclear. Trimming cost V 10 bases and J 4 bases, with 16 bases left between them. This CDR3 has 13 amino acids. CDR1 is MGHRA, CDR2 YSYEKL, per germline.